This T cell receptor beta chain is from a study of T cell repertoires in cytomegalovirus infection. Many counts were recorded for this clonotype. No antigen is known for it. TCRdb redid the calling of the reads with MiXCR, one entry per CDR3 protein. The repertoire includes roughly 320,000 distinct CDR3 sequences, approximately 8.9% of them detected once, and approximately 2.4% sits in the top ten. The study, taken as a whole, reports: Clonotypes of TCR beta that were HLA-C-restricted and CMV-specific dominated the ex vivo response.

The ends were cut back, 5 bases at V and 0 bases at J, with 10 bases in the middle. From germline, CDR1 is SEHNR and CDR2 FQNEAQ (reference sequence). This CDR3 has 14 amino acids. This clonotype originated in a human donor in good health (CMV status not recorded). Some clones in this sample may be carry-over from other donors' samples. The genes are TRBV7-9 and TRBJ1-2, with D unresolved. The sequencing input was PBMCs. CDR3 sequence (DNA): TGTGCCAGCAGCCCGGACGGAACTAACTATGGCTACACCTTC. The encoded protein is CASSPDGTNYGYTF.